This paragraph reports one TCR beta chain. The sample has other DNA sequences that encode this CDR3 too. Looked up from germline, CDR1 is MNHEY and CDR2 is SVGEGT. The CDR3 consists of 12 residues. Trimming pared 6 bases from V and 2 bases from J, leaving 8 bases between. Authors' methods: Amplification of reference gene primers provided the estimated nucleated cell counts. Clones were read by immunoSEQ multiplex PCR, and TCRdb kept only the in-frame ones, dropping some. V, J and clone size reflect that table, while D and trimming were determined from the DNA. Altogether a few hundred thousand clones are present, more than 75% being singletons, with the ten largest covering 1%. The data derive from a study of blood T cell repertoires in COVID-19. At the level of the study: Acute-phase and convalescent COVID-19 samples originated in the United States, Italy and Spain. Nucleic acid was either cDNA or gDNA, and it came from T cells, B-cell-depleted T cells, or PBMCs.

J is TRBJ2-7 and V is TRBV6-2 or TRBV6-3, with D hard to call. The sequencing sample was made of peripheral blood. The sequence was obtained from a man aged 50-60 years with active or convalescent COVID-19. CDR3 bases: TGTGCCAGCAGCGGAACAGCCTACGAGCAGTACTTC. Translation gives CASSGTAYEQYF.